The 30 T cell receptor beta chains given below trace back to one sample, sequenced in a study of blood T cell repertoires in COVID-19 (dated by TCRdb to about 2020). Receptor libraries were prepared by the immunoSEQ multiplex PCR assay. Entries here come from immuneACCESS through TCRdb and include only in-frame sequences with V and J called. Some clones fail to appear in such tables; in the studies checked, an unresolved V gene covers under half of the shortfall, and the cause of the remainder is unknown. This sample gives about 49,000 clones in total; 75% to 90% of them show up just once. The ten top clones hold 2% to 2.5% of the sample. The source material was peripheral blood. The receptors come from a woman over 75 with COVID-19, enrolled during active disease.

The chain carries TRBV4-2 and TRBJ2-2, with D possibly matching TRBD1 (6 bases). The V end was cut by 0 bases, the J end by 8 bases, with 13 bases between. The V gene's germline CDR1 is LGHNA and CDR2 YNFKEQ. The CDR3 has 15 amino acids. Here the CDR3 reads CASSQDWTVKGELFF. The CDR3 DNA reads TGTGCCAGCAGCCAAGACTGGACAGTGAAAGGGGAGCTGTTTTTT.

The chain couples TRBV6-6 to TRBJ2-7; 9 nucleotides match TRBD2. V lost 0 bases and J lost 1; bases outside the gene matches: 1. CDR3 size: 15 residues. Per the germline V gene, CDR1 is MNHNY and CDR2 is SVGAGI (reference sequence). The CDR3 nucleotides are TGTGCCAGCAGTTACTCTAGCGGGGGTTCCTACGAGCAGTACTTC. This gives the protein CASSYSSGGSYEQYF.

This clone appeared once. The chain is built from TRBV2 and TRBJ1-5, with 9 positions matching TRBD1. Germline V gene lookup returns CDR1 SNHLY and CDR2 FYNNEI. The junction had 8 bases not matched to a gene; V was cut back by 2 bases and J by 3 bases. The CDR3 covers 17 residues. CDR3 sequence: CASSESRDRVSNQPQHF. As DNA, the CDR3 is TGTGCCAGCAGTGAAAGTAGGGACAGGGTTTCCAATCAGCCCCAGCATTTT.

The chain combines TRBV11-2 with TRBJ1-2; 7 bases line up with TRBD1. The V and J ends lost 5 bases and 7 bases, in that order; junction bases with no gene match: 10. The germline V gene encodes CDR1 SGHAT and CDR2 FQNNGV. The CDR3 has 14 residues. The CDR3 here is CASSLSDYRGGYTF. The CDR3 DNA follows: TGTGCCAGCAGCCTTAGTGATTACAGGGGTGGCTACACCTTC. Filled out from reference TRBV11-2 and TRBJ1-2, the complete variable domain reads EAGVAQSPRYKIIEKRQSVAFWCNPISGHATLYWYQQILGQGPKLLIQFQNNGVVDDSQLPKDRFSAERLKGVDSTLKIQPAKLEDSAVYLCASSLSDYRGGYTFGSGTRLTVV.

The CDR3 protein is CASSVTGGSGNTIYF. Written as DNA, the CDR3 is TGTGCCAGCAGCGTTACAGGGGGCAGTGGAAACACCATATATTTT. The chain carries TRBV9 and TRBJ1-3; TRBD1 agrees at 9 bases. The CDR3 spans 15 residues. CDR1 is SGDLS, CDR2 YYNGEE, per germline. The junction had 3 bases not matched to a gene; V was cut back by 2 bases and J by 3 bases.

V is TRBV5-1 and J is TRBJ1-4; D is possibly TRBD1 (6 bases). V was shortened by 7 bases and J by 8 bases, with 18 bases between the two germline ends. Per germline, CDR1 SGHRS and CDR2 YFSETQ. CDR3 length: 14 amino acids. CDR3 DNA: TGCGCCAGCTTCAAGGGGGAAGGAGAGGAAAAACTGTTTTTT. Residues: CASFKGEGEEKLFF.

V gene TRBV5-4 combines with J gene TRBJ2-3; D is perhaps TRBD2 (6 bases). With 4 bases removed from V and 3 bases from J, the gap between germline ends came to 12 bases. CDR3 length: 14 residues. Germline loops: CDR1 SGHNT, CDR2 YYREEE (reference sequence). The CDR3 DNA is TGTGCCAGCAGCACCTATAGCGGTACAGATACGCAGTATTTT. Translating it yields CASSTYSGTDTQYF.

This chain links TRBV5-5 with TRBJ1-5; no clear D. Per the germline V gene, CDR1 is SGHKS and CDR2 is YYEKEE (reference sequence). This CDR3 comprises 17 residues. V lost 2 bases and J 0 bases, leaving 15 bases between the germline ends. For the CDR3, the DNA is TGTGCCAGCAGCTTTCGGCCCTCGGCGGATAGCAATCAGCCCCAGCATTTT. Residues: CASSFRPSADSNQPQHF.

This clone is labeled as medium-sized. The CDR3 bases are TGTGCCAGCAGTTACTCGCTTTCCGGGACAGGGTATGGCTACACCTTC. It specifies CASSYSLSGTGYGYTF. The chain links TRBV6-5 to TRBJ1-2, with TRBD1 identical over 9 bases. In germline, CDR1 is MNHEY, CDR2 SVGAGI. This CDR3 contains 16 residues. Germline trimming cut 0 bases from V and 5 bases from J; bases unmatched to any gene: 7.

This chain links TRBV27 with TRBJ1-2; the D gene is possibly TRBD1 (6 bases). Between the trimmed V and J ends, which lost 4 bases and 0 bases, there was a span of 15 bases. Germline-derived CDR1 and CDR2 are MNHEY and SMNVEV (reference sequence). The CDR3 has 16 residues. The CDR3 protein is CASSYSRTDTNYGYTF. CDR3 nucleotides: TGTGCCAGCAGTTATTCAAGGACAGATACTAACTATGGCTACACCTTC.

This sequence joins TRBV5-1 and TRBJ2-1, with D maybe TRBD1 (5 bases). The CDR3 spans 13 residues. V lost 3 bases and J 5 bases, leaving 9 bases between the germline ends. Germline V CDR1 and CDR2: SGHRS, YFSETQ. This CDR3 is CASSSQADNEQFF. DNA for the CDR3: TGCGCCAGCAGCTCACAGGCTGACAATGAGCAGTTCTTC.

The CDR3, as DNA: TGTGCCACCAGTGATGAGGGTAGGGGGTTAGGGACAGATACGCAGTATTTT. Protein: CATSDEGRGLGTDTQYF. The rearrangement joins TRBV24-1 to TRBJ2-3; TRBD1 is a possible D gene (6 bases). Germline-derived CDR1 and CDR2 are KGHDR and SFDVKD. V lost 3 bases to trimming and J lost 3 bases, with 18 bases between them. The CDR3 covers 17 residues.

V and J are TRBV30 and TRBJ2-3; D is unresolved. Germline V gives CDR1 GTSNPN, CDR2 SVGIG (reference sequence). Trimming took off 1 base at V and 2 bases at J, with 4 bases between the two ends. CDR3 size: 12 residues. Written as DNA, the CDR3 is TGTGCCTGGAGTGGGGCCACAGATACGCAGTATTTT. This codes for CAWSGATDTQYF.

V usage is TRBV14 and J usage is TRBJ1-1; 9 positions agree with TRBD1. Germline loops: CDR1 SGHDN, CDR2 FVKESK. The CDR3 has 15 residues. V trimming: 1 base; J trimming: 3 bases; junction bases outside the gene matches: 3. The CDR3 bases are TGTGCCAGCAGCCAAGTGACAGGGGGGGACACTGAAGCTTTCTTT. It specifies CASSQVTGGDTEAFF.

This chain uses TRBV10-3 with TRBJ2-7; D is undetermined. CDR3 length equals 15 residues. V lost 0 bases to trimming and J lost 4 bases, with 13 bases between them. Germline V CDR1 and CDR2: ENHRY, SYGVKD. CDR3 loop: CAISESAAKAYEQYF. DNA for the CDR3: TGTGCCATCAGTGAGTCTGCAGCGAAAGCTTACGAGCAGTACTTC.

The CDR3 here is CASSSRLAGSTDTQYF. The CDR3 DNA follows: TGTGCCAGCAGCTCTAGACTAGCGGGGAGCACAGATACGCAGTATTTT. The genes are TRBV7-2 and TRBJ2-3; 11 positions match TRBD2. CDR3 size: 16 residues. The junction had 3 bases not matched to a gene; V was cut back by 4 bases and J by 0 bases. Germline V gene data show CDR1 as SGHTA and CDR2 as FQGNSA.

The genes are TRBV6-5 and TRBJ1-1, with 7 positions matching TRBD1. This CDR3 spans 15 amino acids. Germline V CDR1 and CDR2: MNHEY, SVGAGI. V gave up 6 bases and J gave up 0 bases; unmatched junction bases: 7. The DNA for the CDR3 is TGTGCCAGCAGGGTAGACGGACAGGTGAACACTGAAGCTTTCTTT. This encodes CASRVDGQVNTEAFF.

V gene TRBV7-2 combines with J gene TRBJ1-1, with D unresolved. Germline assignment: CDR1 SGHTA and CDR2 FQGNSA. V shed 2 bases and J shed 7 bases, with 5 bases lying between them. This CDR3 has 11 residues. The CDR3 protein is CASSLLNEAFF. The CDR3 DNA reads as TGTGCCAGCAGCTTACTAAATGAAGCTTTCTTT.

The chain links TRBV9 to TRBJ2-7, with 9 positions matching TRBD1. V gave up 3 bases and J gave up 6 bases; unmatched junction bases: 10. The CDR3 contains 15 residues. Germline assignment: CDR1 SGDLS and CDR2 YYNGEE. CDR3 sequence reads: CASSANRGRWSEQYF. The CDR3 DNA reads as TGTGCCAGCAGCGCGAACAGGGGGCGCTGGTCCGAGCAGTACTTC. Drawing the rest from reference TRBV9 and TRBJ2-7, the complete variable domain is DSGVTQTPKHLITATGQRVTLRCSPRSGDLSVYWYQQSLDQGLQFLIQYYNGEERAKGNILERFSAQQFPDLHSELNLSSLELGDSALYFCASSANRGRWSEQYFGPGTRLTVT.

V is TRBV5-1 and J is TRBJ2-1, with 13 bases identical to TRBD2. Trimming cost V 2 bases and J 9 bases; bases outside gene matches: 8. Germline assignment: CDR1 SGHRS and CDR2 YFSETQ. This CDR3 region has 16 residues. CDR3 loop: CASSFQAGLAGAEQFF. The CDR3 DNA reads TGCGCCAGCAGCTTTCAAGCCGGACTAGCGGGAGCTGAGCAGTTCTTC.

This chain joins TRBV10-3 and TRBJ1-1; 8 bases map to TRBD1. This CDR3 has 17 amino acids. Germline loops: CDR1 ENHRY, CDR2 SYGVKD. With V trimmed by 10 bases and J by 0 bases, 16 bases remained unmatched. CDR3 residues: CATVGQAPRPMNTEAFF. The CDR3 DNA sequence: TGTGCCACAGTGGGACAGGCTCCCAGGCCGATGAACACTGAAGCTTTCTTT.

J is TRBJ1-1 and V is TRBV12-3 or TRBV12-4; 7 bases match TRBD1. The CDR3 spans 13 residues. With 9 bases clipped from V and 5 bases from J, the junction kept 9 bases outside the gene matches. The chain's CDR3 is CASGRGQGTEAFF. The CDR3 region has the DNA TGTGCCAGTGGAAGGGGGCAGGGGACTGAAGCTTTCTTT.

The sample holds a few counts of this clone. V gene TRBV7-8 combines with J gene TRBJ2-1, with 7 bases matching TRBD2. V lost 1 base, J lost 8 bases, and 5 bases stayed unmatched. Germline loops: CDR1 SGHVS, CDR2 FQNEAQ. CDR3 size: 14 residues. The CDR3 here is CASSLGPAGDEQFF. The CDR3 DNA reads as TGTGCCAGCAGCTTAGGTCCTGCGGGAGATGAGCAGTTCTTC. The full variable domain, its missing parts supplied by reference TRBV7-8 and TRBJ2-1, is GAGVSQSPRYKVAKRGQDVALRCDPISGHVSLFWYQQALGQGPEFLTYFQNEAQLDKSGLPSDRFFAERPEGSVSTLKIQRTQQEDSAVYLCASSLGPAGDEQFFGPGTRLTVL.

The CDR3 DNA reads as TGTGCCAGCAGAGGACAGGGACTCCACCCCGGTGAAAAACTGTTTTTT. The encoded protein is CASRGQGLHPGEKLFF. The chain recombines TRBV7-2 with TRBJ1-4; TRBD1 matches at 8 bases. The trim removed 6 bases at V and 7 bases at J, leaving 13 bases unmatched. The CDR3 sequence is 16 residues long. CDR1 is SGHTA and CDR2 is FQGNSA in the germline V gene.

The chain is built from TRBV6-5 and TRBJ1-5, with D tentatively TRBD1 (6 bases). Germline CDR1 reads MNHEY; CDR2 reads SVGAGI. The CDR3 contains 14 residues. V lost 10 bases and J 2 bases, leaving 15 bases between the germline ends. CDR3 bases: TGTGCCACCCGCGCCCCAGGGGGCAATCAGCCCCAGCATTTT. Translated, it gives CATRAPGGNQPQHF.

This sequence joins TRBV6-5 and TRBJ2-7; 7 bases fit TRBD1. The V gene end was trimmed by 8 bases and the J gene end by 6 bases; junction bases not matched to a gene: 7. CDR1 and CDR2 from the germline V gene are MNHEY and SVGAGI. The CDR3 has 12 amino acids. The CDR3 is CASRQGYGEQYF. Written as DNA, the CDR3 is TGTGCCAGCCGACAGGGTTACGGCGAGCAGTACTTC.

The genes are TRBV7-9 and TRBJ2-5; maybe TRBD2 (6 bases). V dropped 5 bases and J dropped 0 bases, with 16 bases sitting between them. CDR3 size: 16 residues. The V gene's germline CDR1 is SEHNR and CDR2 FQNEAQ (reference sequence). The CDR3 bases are TGTGCCAGCAGCCTCCCGGGACTCGGGTACCAAGAGACCCAGTACTTC. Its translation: CASSLPGLGYQETQYF.

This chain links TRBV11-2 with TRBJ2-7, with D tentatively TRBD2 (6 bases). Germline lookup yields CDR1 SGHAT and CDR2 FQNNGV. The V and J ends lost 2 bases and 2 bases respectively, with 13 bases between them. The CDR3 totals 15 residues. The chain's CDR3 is CASSLRDGGPYEQYF. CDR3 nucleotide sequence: TGTGCCAGCAGCTTACGGGACGGGGGTCCCTACGAGCAGTACTTC.

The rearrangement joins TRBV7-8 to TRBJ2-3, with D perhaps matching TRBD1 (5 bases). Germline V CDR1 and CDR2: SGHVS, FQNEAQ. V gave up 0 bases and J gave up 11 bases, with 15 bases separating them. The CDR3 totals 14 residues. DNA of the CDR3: TGTGCCAGCAGCTTAGCGTGGGGCGATAGTAGGCAGTATTTT. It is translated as CASSLAWGDSRQYF.

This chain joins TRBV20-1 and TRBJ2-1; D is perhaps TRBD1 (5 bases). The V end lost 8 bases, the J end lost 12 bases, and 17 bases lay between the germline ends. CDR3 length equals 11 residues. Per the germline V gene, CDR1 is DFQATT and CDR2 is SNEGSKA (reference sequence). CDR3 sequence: CSSDRGAGQFF. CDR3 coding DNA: TGCAGTTCAGACAGAGGTGCTGGGCAGTTCTTC.